Sequencing of this TCR beta chain was carried out in a study of circulating and synovial CD4+ cells in juvenile arthritis. The CDR3 runs 13 residues. The germline V gene encodes CDR1 MDHEN and CDR2 SYDVKM. V was shortened by 10 bases and J by 5 bases, with 16 bases between the two germline ends. Note on this clone: Its cognate antigen is unknown.

Method: immunoSEQ multiplex PCR; TCRdb's copy keeps in-frame clones and lacks some. Among tens of thousands of clones, around 95% were seen once, and the ten largest hold 0.7%. General study findings and limits: CPL and bulk CD4 samples differed at least tenfold in T cell genomes. Overlap with synovium rose as more T cells were sequenced.

The V gene is TRBV28, the J gene TRBJ2-3; D may be TRBD2 (6 bases). This TCR came from a human donor with juvenile idiopathic arthritis. The sample comprised CD4+ T cells from blood. The CDR3 coding sequence is TGTGCCATCCGGGGTGGGGGAGGAGATACGCAGTATTTT. It translates to CAIRGGGGDTQYF.